This T cell receptor beta chain was sequenced in a study of cytomegalovirus exposure and HLA in healthy donors. In the PCR, 60 Vbeta and 13 Jbeta primers were used. Measured with immunoSEQ multiplex PCR; TCRdb has only the in-frame clones, and not every one. The sample carries some 200,000 clones, about two thirds recorded once. The V gene's germline CDR1 is SEHNR and CDR2 FQNEAQ (reference sequence). The CDR3 length is 16 residues. Concerning this clone itself: Its target is unknown.

Findings of the study overall: Analyzed later, association rates of TCRs varied across HLA loci, with DRB1 most and HLA-C fewest.

Sequenced input: PBMCs. The receptor's source is a man in his forties in good health and CMV-seropositive. The genes are TRBV7-9 and TRBJ2-5; possible D gene TRBD2, 5 bases. The end of the DNA aligns better with TRBJ2-7, so the J call may be wrong. CDR3 loop: CASSPPAGRSSYEQYF. The CDR3 DNA sequence: TGTGCCAGCAGCCCCCCTGCGGGCAGGTCTTCCTACGAGCAGTACTTC.